The 13 T cell receptor beta chains below all came from one sample that was sequenced in a study of blood T cell repertoires in COVID-19 (dated by TCRdb to the early 2020s). Library preparation employed the immunoSEQ multiplex PCR assay. The table was pulled from immuneACCESS by TCRdb, which kept in-frame rearrangements only. Such tables lose some clones; where checked, under half of the loss comes from unresolved V genes, and the rest has no known cause. This sample holds about 76,000 clones; approximately 84% were observed only once. In total, the top ten clones hold about 10% of the sample. Material: peripheral blood. The source of these receptors is a man between 60 and 70 years old with COVID-19, enrolled during active disease.

The chain joins TRBV11-2 to TRBJ2-7; D perhaps matches TRBD2 (5 bases). The CDR3 extends over 13 amino acids. Germline V gene sequence: CDR1 SGHAT, CDR2 FQNNGV. Trimming removed 0 bases at V and 9 bases at J, with 12 bases between. CDR3 amino acids: CASSLDSRSGQYF. Written as DNA, the CDR3 is TGTGCCAGCAGCTTAGACAGCCGGAGCGGGCAGTACTTC.

The chain carries TRBV28 and TRBJ1-4; D gene ambiguous. The V end lost 7 bases, the J end lost 0 bases, and 6 bases lay between the germline ends. The CDR3 extends over 13 amino acids. Germline loops: CDR1 MDHEN, CDR2 SYDVKM. CDR3: CASNPSTNEKLFF. For the CDR3, the DNA is TGTGCCAGCAATCCCTCAACTAATGAAAAACTGTTTTTT.

This chain joins TRBV5-1 and TRBJ1-2, with 10 positions matching TRBD1. Germline-derived CDR1 and CDR2 are SGHRS and YFSETQ. V was pared by 1 base and J by 4 bases, with 7 bases of the junction left unmatched. The CDR3 is 16 residues long. The CDR3 loop reads CASSLSGRDRGYGYTF. The DNA of the CDR3 is TGCGCCAGCAGCTTGTCCGGCCGGGACAGGGGCTATGGCTACACCTTC.

J is TRBJ1-6 and V is TRBV18, with D maybe TRBD1 (5 bases). Germline loops: CDR1 KGHSH, CDR2 LQKENI. The CDR3 loop spans 14 amino acids. The V gene lost 6 bases and the J gene lost 4 bases, with 10 bases spanning the gap. Here the CDR3 DNA reads TGTGCCAGCTCGACTGACAGTTATAATTCACCCCTCCACTTT. Encoded protein: CASSTDSYNSPLHF.

This chain uses TRBV6-5 with TRBJ1-5; D uncertain. V gave up 4 bases and J gave up 2 bases, with 12 bases separating them. There are 15 residues in the CDR3. Germline assignment: CDR1 MNHEY and CDR2 SVGAGI. CDR3 residues: CASSSYSPGNQPQHF. The CDR3 nucleotides are TGTGCCAGCAGTTCCTACTCCCCGGGCAATCAGCCCCAGCATTTT.

The chain uses TRBV29-1 and TRBJ2-5, with TRBD1 identical over 9 bases. V was pared by 4 bases and J by 9 bases, with 18 bases of the junction left unmatched. There are 16 residues in the CDR3. Germline CDR1 is SQVTM and CDR2 is ANQGSEA. The CDR3 loop is CSVGGDAGTGSSAQYF. The DNA of the CDR3 is TGCAGCGTTGGGGGGGATGCCGGGACAGGGTCCTCGGCCCAGTACTTC.

V is TRBV7-3 and J is TRBJ2-3; 9 positions agree with TRBD2. Germline V gene data show CDR1 as SGHTA and CDR2 as FQGTGA. V trimming: 1 base; J trimming: 4 bases; junction bases outside the gene matches: 6. The length of the CDR3 is 16 residues. CDR3 coding DNA: TGTGCCAGCAGCTTAATGCGGGGGGGCGATTCAGATACGCAGTATTTT. Protein: CASSLMRGGDSDTQYF.

The gene calls are TRBV5-1 and TRBJ1-3; tentatively, D is TRBD1 (6 bases). CDR3 length: 15 amino acids. Germline CDR1 and CDR2: SGHRS and YFSETQ. V lost 4 bases and J 0 bases, leaving 11 bases between the germline ends. CDR3 in amino acids: CASSRDTDSGNTIYF. CDR3 DNA: TGCGCCAGCAGCCGGGACACTGACTCTGGAAACACCATATATTTT.

This clone has just one count. This rearrangement joins TRBV12-1 to TRBJ1-5; no check of the table's D call, TRBD1, against the DNA was made. TRBV12-1 is an annotated pseudogene. This CDR3 comprises 16 residues. CDR3 protein: CASSFAGLIDEQPQHF. CDR3 DNA: TGTGCCAGCAGCTTTGCGGGCTTGATTGACGAGCAGCCCCAGCATTTT.

The chain joins TRBV5-1 to TRBJ2-1; 8 nucleotides align to TRBD2. Trimming at V came to 1 base and at J to 4 bases, leaving 16 bases not matched to a gene. The CDR3 totals 19 residues. CDR1 and CDR2 (germline): SGHRS, YFSETQ. The CDR3 nucleotides read TGCGCCAGCAGCTTGACTAGCGGAGCACCTCTTGGGGGTTACAATGAGCAGTTCTTC. Its protein product is CASSLTSGAPLGGYNEQFF.

The rearrangement links TRBV3-1 (or the pseudogene TRBV3-2) to TRBJ1-3; no clear D. CDR3 length: 14 amino acids. Looked up from germline, CDR1 is LGHDT and CDR2 is YNNKEL (reference sequence). V lost 3 bases and J lost 0, with 6 bases in between. CDR3 sequence reads: CASSHEDSGNTIYF. As DNA, the CDR3 is TGTGCCAGCAGCCACGAGGACTCTGGAAACACCATATATTTT.

The rearrangement links TRBV6-5 to TRBJ1-6; TRBD1 matches 10 bases. With V trimmed by 2 bases and J by 6 bases, 1 base remained unmatched. This CDR3 contains 15 residues. The germline CDR1 and CDR2 sequences are MNHEY and SVGAGI. The CDR3 is CASSYRDRGNSPLHF. For the CDR3, the DNA is TGTGCCAGCAGTTACCGGGACAGGGGTAATTCACCCCTCCACTTT.

Only one count was recorded for this clone. The CDR3 protein is CASSHGDRLGPQHF. The DNA for the CDR3 is TGTGCCAGCAGTCACGGGGACAGATTAGGGCCCCAGCATTTT. V gene TRBV6-5 combines with J gene TRBJ1-5, with 7 nucleotides matching TRBD1. V lost 5 bases to trimming and J lost 9 bases; unmatched junction nucleotides: 10. Germline assignment: CDR1 MNHEY and CDR2 SVGAGI. The CDR3 covers 14 residues.